Listed below are T cell receptor beta chains from one sample, sequenced in a study of T cell responses to AZD1222 COVID-19 vaccine. Only in-frame clones appear in the TCRdb table, and some are missing; sequencing was by immunoSEQ multiplex PCR. Seen here are about 120,000 clones, 85% to 95% observed once, and the top ten hold 2.5% to 3%. Sample: peripheral blood, taken on day 0 of AZD1222 vaccination. The source is an adult in good health. Each CDR3 is given with its conserved first and last residue. D genes are given only for firm matches. The size of a clone is reported for some rows only, either as once, few or many, or as a class for expanded clones.

TRBD1 16 TRBJ2-3 . TRBV2 TGTGCCAGCAGTGAAGGCCCCAGGGGGTTTATAGATACGCAGTATTTT CASSEGPRGFIDTQYF
TRBD1 13 TRBJ1-1 once TRBV3-1/TRBV3-2 TGTGCCAGCAGCCAAGGGACAGGGAGGGAAGCTTTCTTT CASSQGTGREAFF
. 15 TRBJ1-5 . TRBV19 TGTGCCAGTACCCGTGGGGGAGCTCTATGGGAGCCCCAGCATTTT CASTRGGALWEPQHF
TRBD1 14 TRBJ2-1 . TRBV6-4 TGTGCCAGCAGTGATTCCAGGGGGCTGAATGAGCAGTTCTTC CASSDSRGLNEQFF
. 15 TRBJ2-5 few TRBV5-4 TGTGCCAGCAGCTGGCCCGACAGGGAGGGAGAGACCCAGTACTTC CASSWPDREGETQYF
TRBD1 13 TRBJ2-7 . TRBV10-3 TGTGCCATCGGACAGGCCACGAATTACGAGCAGTACTTC CAIGQATNYEQYF
. 15 TRBJ1-2 . TRBV5-1 TGCGCCAGCAGCCCGGAGGGCAGGGTGAGCTATGGCTACACCTTC CASSPEGRVSYGYTF
. 19 TRBJ2-3 . TRBV5-1 TGCGCCAGCAGCTTGGTTTTCGCGGGACAAGCCAGGGGCACAGATACGCAGTATTTT CASSLVFAGQARGTDTQYF
. 15 TRBJ2-3 . TRBV7-8 TGTGCCAGCAGCTTAGTAAGCGGAGGCACAGATACGCAGTATTTT CASSLVSGGTDTQYF
. 14 TRBJ2-1 once TRBV7-3 TGTGCCAGCAGCTTTGGCGGGATAGCAGGGGAGCAGTTCTTC CASSFGGIAGEQFF
. 17 TRBJ2-1 . TRBV27 TGTGCCAGCAGTTTATCGGCAGGGCCGGAGATATACAATGAGCAGTTCTTC CASSLSAGPEIYNEQFF
. 11 TRBJ1-3 . TRBV5-6 TGTGCCAGCAGCTTCGGAAACACCATATATTTT CASSFGNTIYF
. 13 TRBJ2-3 . TRBV5-1 TGCGCCAGCAGCTTAGGCAGCACAGATACGCAGTATTTT CASSLGSTDTQYF
. 17 TRBJ1-3 . TRBV30 TGTGCCTGGAGTCGGAAAGGGGCTCACCGGGATGGAAACACCATATATTTT CAWSRKGAHRDGNTIYF
TRBD2 12 TRBJ2-1 . TRBV20-1 TGCAGTGCTAGTTTAGACCGGGAGGGTTCGTTCTTC CSASLDREGSFF
. 13 TRBJ1-3 . TRBV4-1 TGCGCCAGCAGCGGGGTCCCTGGAAACACCATATATTTT CASSGVPGNTIYF
TRBD1 17 TRBJ1-5 . TRBV4-1 TGCGCCAGCAGCCAGTTACCGGGACAGGGGCGAAATCAGCCCCAGCATTTT CASSQLPGQGRNQPQHF
TRBD2 14 TRBJ2-7 . TRBV10-3 TGTGCCATCATGGCTAGCGGGAGCTCCTACGAGCAGTACTTC CAIMASGSSYEQYF
. 15 TRBJ1-5 few TRBV30 TGTGCCTGGAGTGGACACCAGAGTAGCAATCAGCCCCAGCATTTT CAWSGHQSSNQPQHF
TRBD1 16 TRBJ1-2 . TRBV28 TGTGCCAGCAGTTCACTTGGGACAGGGAACGACTATGGCTACACCTTC CASSSLGTGNDYGYTF
TRBD1 14 TRBJ1-5 once TRBV19 TGTGCCAGTAGTATCACAGGGGGTAATCAGCCCCAGCATTTT CASSITGGNQPQHF
. 13 TRBJ2-1 . TRBV19 TGTGCCAGTAGTTCAACAGACTACAATGAGCAGTTCTTC CASSSTDYNEQFF
. 16 TRBJ1-5 . TRBV6-5 TGTGCCAGCAGTTTAAGACAGACGAATAGCAATCAGCCCCAGCATTTT CASSLRQTNSNQPQHF
. 14 TRBJ2-1 . TRBV5-4 TGTGCCAGCAGCTTGTACGGACTGACCAATGAGCAGTTCTTC CASSLYGLTNEQFF
TRBD1 14 TRBJ2-3 once TRBV2 TGTGCCAGCAACCTTGACAGGGTTCTCGATACGCAGTATTTT CASNLDRVLDTQYF
. 11 TRBJ2-2 . TRBV5-4 TGTGCCAGTGAGTCTAGCGGGGAGCTGTTTTTT CASESSGELFF
. 11 TRBJ2-1 . TRBV12-5 TGTGCTAGTGGACCCCCGGGTGAGCAGTTCTTC CASGPPGEQFF
. 13 TRBJ2-7 . TRBV6-5 TGTGCCAGCAGTTACTCGGGCAAGCTGGAGCAGTACTTC CASSYSGKLEQYF
TRBD2 15 TRBJ2-2 once TRBV7-7 TGTGCCAGCAGCTTAGCTAGCGGGAGGACCGGGGAGCTGTTTTTT CASSLASGRTGELFF
TRBD2 18 TRBJ2-2 once TRBV2 TGTGCCAGCAGGGTGACTAGCGGGGATGCCGTAGGGACCGGGGAGCTGTTTTTT CASRVTSGDAVGTGELFF
. 14 TRBJ1-3 . TRBV10-2 TGCGCCAGCAGTGAAGGGGAAACTGGAAACACCATATATTTT CASSEGETGNTIYF
. 14 TRBJ1-4 . TRBV3-1/TRBV3-2 TGTGCCAGCAGCCACAGGTCCCTTGGTGAAAAACTGTTTTTT CASSHRSLGEKLFF
TRBD2 17 TRBJ2-2 . TRBV6-4 TGTGCCAGCAGTGACGAGACTAGCGGGAGGGGCACCGGGGAGCTGTTTTTT CASSDETSGRGTGELFF
TRBD1 12 TRBJ1-2 . TRBV6-2/TRBV6-3 TGTGCCAGCAGTTCGACAGGGGACGGCTACACCTTC CASSSTGDGYTF
. 13 TRBJ1-2 . TRBV27 TGTGCCAGCAGTTTGTCAGCAATGGATGGCTACACCTTC CASSLSAMDGYTF
. 16 TRBJ1-3 . TRBV19 TGTGCCAGTAGTATGGCGAGGGAAAGCTCTGGAAACACCATATATTTT CASSMARESSGNTIYF
. 15 TRBJ1-1 . TRBV24-1 TGTGCCACCAGTAACTCAGGGGACCTGAACACTGAAGCTTTCTTT CATSNSGDLNTEAFF
. 13 TRBJ1-2 . TRBV7-2 TGTGCCAGCAGCTTCCCGGGAAACTATGGCTACACCTTC CASSFPGNYGYTF
TRBD2 15 TRBJ2-1 . TRBV9 TGTGCCAGCAGCGGAACTAGCGGGAGTTACAATGAGCAGTTCTTC CASSGTSGSYNEQFF
. 14 TRBJ1-6 . TRBV5-4 TGTGCCAGCAGCTTGGGGGGAACCAATTCACCCCTCCACTTT CASSLGGTNSPLHF
. 12 TRBJ2-3 . TRBV12-3/TRBV12-4 TGTGCCAGCAGTTTAGAACTAGGGGCGGAGTATTTT CASSLELGAEYF
. 15 TRBJ1-2 once TRBV28 TGTGCCAGCAGCCCCCCCCGGACCGGAGCCTATGGCTACACCTTC CASSPPRTGAYGYTF
. 15 TRBJ2-7 . TRBV7-8 TGTGCCAGCAGCTTAGGGGTGCGAAGGGACTACGAGCAGTACTTC CASSLGVRRDYEQYF
TRBD1 16 TRBJ2-2 . TRBV25-1 TGTGCCAGCAGTGAATACGGGACAGTGAACACCGGGGAGCTGTTTTTT CASSEYGTVNTGELFF
. 16 TRBJ1-4 . TRBV5-8 TGTGCCAGCAGCTTGAAAGGAAGTGCAACTAATGAAAAACTGTTTTTT CASSLKGSATNEKLFF
. 17 TRBJ1-5 . TRBV6-4 TGTGCCAGCAGTGACTCGACCACCAGGGGTGCAAATCAGCCCCAGCATTTT CASSDSTTRGANQPQHF
TRBD1 13 TRBJ1-1 . TRBV28 TGTGCCAGCAGGACAGGGCGAAATTCTGAAGCTTTCTTT CASRTGRNSEAFF
. 15 TRBJ1-2 . TRBV6-6 TGTGCCAGCTATTTGGAGCCATCCTTAAACTATGGCTACACCTTC CASYLEPSLNYGYTF
. 12 TRBJ2-1 . TRBV5-6 TGTGCCAGCAGCCCTACTATTGGTGAGCAGTTCTTC CASSPTIGEQFF
TRBD1 15 TRBJ1-5 . TRBV5-8 TGTGCCAGCAGCTTCCGGGACAGGGTGATAAGGCCCCAGCATTTT CASSFRDRVIRPQHF
. 14 TRBJ1-5 . TRBV2 TGTGCCAGCTGGGACTTTACAAGCAATCAGCCCCAGCATTTT CASWDFTSNQPQHF
. 13 TRBJ1-1 . TRBV5-1 TGCGCCAGCAGCTCATACGGGGACACTGAAGCTTTCTTT CASSSYGDTEAFF
. 14 TRBJ1-6 . TRBV27 TGTGCCAGCAGTTTCCCGACAGTTATGGCACCCCTCCACTTT CASSFPTVMAPLHF
. 15 TRBJ2-7 . TRBV5-6 TGTGCCAGCAGCTTGCTATCGTATTCCCTTTACGAGCAGTACTTC CASSLLSYSLYEQYF
. 11 TRBJ2-5 . TRBV30 TGTGCCTGGAGACCCCAGGAGACCCAGTACTTC CAWRPQETQYF
TRBD1 14 TRBJ1-2 few TRBV3-1/TRBV3-2 TGTGCCAGCAGCCAGGGGACAGTCTACTATGGCTACACCTTC CASSQGTVYYGYTF
. 14 TRBJ2-7 . TRBV7-2 TGTGCCAGCAGCTTAGCGCGGACACTCTACGAGCAGTACTTC CASSLARTLYEQYF
. 14 TRBJ1-4 . TRBV7-9 TGTGCCAGCAGCTTCCCCCGACCTAATGAAAAACTGTTTTTT CASSFPRPNEKLFF
TRBD1 13 TRBJ2-7 . TRBV12-5 TGTGCTAGTACCGGGACAGGGGCCTACGAGCAGTACTTC CASTGTGAYEQYF
. 13 TRBJ1-2 . TRBV10-3 TGTGCCATCAGCCTGGACACAAACTATGGCTACACCTTC CAISLDTNYGYTF